This T cell receptor beta chain was identified during a study of cytomegalovirus exposure and HLA in healthy donors. Study conclusions and caveats: The number of N-insertions in an Asian-associated ancestry cluster was reportedly below the roughly 670-donor mean in a later analysis. Listed as cytomegalovirus-associated were 150 or so TCR beta chains. Relative to equally common others, HLA-associated TCR beta chains showed greater clonal expansion in a later analysis.

There are a few counts of this clone. Its matching antigen is unknown. Looked up from germline, CDR1 is MNHNS and CDR2 is SASEGT. This CDR3 region has 15 residues. J lost 4 bases, V lost 2 bases, and 5 bases had no gene match. Use of 60 Vbeta and 13 Jbeta primers characterized the PCR. The authors' processing: A follow-up analysis tallied 73 million or so unique TCR beta chains, roughly 11 million shared. Data came from immunoSEQ multiplex PCR; TCRdb stores just in-frame clones and leaves some out. D and trimming come from the DNA, and the V and J calls and clone size come from that table. Of approximately 110,000 clones detected, under 80% appear once; the ten largest clones hold roughly 13%.

The clonotype comes from a woman between 55 and 75 years old in good health and CMV-seropositive. This chain connects TRBV6-1 to TRBJ2-1; 7 nucleotides match TRBD2. Source material: PBMCs. The CDR3 spells CASSENWGGYNEQFF. The CDR3 nucleotides read TGTGCCAGCAGTGAAAACTGGGGGGGTTACAATGAGCAGTTCTTC.